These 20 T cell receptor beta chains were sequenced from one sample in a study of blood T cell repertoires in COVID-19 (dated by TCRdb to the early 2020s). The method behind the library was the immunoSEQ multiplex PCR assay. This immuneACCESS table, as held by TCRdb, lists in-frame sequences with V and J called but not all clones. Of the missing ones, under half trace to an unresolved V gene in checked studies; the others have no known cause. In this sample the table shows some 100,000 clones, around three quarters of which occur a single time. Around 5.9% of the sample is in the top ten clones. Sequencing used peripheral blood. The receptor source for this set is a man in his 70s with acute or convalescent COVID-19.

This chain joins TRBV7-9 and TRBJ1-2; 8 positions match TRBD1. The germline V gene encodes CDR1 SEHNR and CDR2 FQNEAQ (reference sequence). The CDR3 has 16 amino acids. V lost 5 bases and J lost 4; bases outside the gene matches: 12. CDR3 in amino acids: CASSGGTGLLGYGYTF. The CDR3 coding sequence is TGTGCCAGCAGCGGAGGGACAGGACTCTTGGGCTATGGCTACACCTTC.

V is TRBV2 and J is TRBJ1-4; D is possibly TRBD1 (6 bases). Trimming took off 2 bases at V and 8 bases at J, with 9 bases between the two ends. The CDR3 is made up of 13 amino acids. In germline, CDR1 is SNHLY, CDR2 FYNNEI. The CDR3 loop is CASSELGAEKLFF. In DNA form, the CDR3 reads TGTGCCAGCAGTGAACTGGGGGCGGAAAAACTGTTTTTT.

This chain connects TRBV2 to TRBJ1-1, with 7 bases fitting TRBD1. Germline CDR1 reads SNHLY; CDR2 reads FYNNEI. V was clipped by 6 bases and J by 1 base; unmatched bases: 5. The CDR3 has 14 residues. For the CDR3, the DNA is TGTGCCAGCAGCGCGGGACAGTGGAACACTGAAGCTTTCTTT. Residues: CASSAGQWNTEAFF.

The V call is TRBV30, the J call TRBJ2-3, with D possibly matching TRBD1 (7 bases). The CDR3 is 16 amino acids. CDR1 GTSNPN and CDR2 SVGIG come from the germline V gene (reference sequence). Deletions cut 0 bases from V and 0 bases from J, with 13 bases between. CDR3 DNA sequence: TGTGCCTGGAGTGTAATGTCAGGGGGGAGCACAGATACGCAGTATTTT. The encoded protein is CAWSVMSGGSTDTQYF.

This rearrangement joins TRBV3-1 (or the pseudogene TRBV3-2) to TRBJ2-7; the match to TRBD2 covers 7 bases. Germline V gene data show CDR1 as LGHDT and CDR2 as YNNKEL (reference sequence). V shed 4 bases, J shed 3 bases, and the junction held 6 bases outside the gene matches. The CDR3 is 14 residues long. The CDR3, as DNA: TGTGCCAGCAGCCCCAGCGGGGAAGGCTACGAGCAGTACTTC. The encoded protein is CASSPSGEGYEQYF.

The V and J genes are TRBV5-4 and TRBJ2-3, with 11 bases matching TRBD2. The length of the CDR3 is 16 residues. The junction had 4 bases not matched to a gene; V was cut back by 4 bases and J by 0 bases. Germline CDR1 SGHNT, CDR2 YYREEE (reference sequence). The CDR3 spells CASSMGLAVSTDTQYF. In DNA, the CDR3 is TGTGCCAGCAGCATGGGACTAGCGGTGAGCACAGATACGCAGTATTTT.

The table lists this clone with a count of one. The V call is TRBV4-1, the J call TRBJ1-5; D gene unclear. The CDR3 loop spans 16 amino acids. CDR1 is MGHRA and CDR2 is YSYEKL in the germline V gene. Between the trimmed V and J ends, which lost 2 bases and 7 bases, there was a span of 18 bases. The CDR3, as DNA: TGCGCCAGCAGCCAAACGAACGGCGAAAGAGGGCAGCCCCAGCATTTT. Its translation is CASSQTNGERGQPQHF.

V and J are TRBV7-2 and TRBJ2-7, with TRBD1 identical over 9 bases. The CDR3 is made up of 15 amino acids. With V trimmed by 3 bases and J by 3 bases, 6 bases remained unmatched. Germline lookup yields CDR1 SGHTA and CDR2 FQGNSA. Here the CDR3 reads CASSLRGTGNYEQYF. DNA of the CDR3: TGTGCCAGCAGCTTGCGGGGGACAGGGAACTACGAGCAGTACTTC.

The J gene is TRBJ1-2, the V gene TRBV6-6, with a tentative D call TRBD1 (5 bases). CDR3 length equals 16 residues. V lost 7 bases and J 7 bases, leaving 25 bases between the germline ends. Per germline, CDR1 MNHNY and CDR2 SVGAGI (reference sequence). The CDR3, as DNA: TGTGCCAGCACCACGCTGCCAGGGTTGATGTCTGGTGGCTACACCTTC. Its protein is CASTTLPGLMSGGYTF.

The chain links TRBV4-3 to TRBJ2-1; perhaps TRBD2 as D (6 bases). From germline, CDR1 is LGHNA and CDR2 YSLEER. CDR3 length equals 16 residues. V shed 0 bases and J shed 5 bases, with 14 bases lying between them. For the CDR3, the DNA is TGCGCCAGCAGCCAAGATCCGGGCGGGGTCAACAATGAGCAGTTCTTC. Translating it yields CASSQDPGGVNNEQFF.

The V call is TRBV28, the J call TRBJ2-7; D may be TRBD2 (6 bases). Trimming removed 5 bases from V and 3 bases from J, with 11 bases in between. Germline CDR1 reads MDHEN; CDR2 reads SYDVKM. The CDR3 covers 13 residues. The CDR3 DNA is TGTGCCAGCAGTCCCGGGGGAGGCTACGAGCAGTACTTC. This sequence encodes CASSPGGGYEQYF.

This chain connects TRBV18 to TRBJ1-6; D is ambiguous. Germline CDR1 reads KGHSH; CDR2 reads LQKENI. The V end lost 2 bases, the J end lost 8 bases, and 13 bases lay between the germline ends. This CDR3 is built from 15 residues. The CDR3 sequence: CASSPRSGMYSPLHF. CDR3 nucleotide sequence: TGTGCCAGCTCACCAAGGAGCGGGATGTATTCACCCCTCCACTTT.

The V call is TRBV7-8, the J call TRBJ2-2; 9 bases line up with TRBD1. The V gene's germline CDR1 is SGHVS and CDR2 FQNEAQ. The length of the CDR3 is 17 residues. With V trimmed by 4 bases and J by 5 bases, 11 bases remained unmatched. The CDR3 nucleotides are TGTGCCAGCAGCTACACCGGGACAGGGACCTCTACCGGGGAGCTGTTTTTT. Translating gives CASSYTGTGTSTGELFF.

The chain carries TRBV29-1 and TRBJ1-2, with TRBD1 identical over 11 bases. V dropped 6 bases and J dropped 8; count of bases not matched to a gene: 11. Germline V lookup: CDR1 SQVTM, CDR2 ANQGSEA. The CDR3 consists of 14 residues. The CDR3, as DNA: TGCAGCGTCTCACCCGGGACAGGGGGAGCGGGCTACACCTTC. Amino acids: CSVSPGTGGAGYTF. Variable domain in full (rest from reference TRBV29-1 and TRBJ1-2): SAVISQKPSRDICQRGTSLTIQCQVDSQVTMMFWYRQQPGQSLTLIATANQGSEATYESGFVIDKFPISRPNLTFSTLTVSNMSPEDSSIYLCSVSPGTGGAGYTFGSGTRLTVV.

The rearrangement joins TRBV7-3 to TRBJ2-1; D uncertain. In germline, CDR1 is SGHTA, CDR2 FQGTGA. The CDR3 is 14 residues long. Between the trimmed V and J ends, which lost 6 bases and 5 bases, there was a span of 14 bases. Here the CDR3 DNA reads TGTGCCAGCAGTCCCCGCAGTACCCACAATGAGCAGTTCTTC. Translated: CASSPRSTHNEQFF.

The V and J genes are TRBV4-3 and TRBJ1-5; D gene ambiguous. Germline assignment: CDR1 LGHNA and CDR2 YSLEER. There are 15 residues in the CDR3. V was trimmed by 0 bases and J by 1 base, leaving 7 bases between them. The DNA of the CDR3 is TGCGCCAGCAGCCAAGATCGGAGCAGCAATCAGCCCCAGCATTTT. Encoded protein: CASSQDRSSNQPQHF.

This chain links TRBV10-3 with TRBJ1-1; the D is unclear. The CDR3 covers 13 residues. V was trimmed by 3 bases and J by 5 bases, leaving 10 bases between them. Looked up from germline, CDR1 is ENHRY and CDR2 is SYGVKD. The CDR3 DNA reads TGTGCCATCAGTGAAATAGGGAGTACTGAAGCTTTCTTT. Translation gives CAISEIGSTEAFF.

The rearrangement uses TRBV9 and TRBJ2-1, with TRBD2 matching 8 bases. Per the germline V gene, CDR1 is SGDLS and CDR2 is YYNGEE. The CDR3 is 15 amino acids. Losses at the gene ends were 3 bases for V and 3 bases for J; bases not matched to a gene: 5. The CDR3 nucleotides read TGTGCCAGCAGCGCCGGGACTAGAAACTACAATGAGCAGTTCTTC. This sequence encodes CASSAGTRNYNEQFF.

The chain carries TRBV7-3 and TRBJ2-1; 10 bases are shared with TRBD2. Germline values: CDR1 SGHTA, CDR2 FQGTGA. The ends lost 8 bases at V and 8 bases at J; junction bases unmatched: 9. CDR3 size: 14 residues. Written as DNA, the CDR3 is TGTGCCAGCCAGAGAGCGGGAGGGCCTCATGAGCAGTTCTTC. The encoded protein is CASQRAGGPHEQFF.

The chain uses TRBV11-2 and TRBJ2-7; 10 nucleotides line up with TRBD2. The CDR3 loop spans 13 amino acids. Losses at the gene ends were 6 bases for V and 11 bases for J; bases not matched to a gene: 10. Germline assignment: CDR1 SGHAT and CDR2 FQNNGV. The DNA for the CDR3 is TGTGCCAGCAGGTCGGTAGCGGGAGGAAAAAAGTACTTC. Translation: CASRSVAGGKKYF.